A selection of T cell receptor beta chains follows, all from one sample in a study of CD8 T cells in ankylosing spondylitis. TCRdb re-called the 5' RACE reads through MiXCR, storing one row per CDR3 protein. Of some 200,000 distinct CDR3 sequences detected, roughly 13% appear once; the ten largest clones hold 16%. The sample comprised blood, either unsorted or a sorted T cell fraction (not recorded which). The receptor source for this set is a male donor with ankylosing spondylitis or in good health (not recorded which). CDR3s include the opening cysteine and the closing phenylalanine or tryptophan. D genes are given only for firm matches. Clone sizes are given selectively: once, few, many, or a class where the clone is expanded.

v_call,j_call,d_call,clone_size,cdr3_length,cdr3_nt,cdr3_aa
TRBV10-3,TRBJ1-2,NA,few,16,TGTGCCATCAGTGAGCCCACCGGACAGTCTAACTATGGCTACACCTTC,CAISEPTGQSNYGYTF
TRBV20-1,TRBJ2-7,NA,few,12,TGCAGTGCTAAGGGCCTTCCCCTCGAGCAGTACTTC,CSAKGLPLEQYF
TRBV28,TRBJ2-1,NA,NA,14,TGTGCCAGCAGTTACCGAAGCTTCCCCCCGGAGCAGTTCTTC,CASSYRSFPPEQFF
TRBV4-1,TRBJ2-7,NA,few,18,TGCGCCAGCAGCCACACAGAGGCCAACGGGGGGCCCTCCTACGAGCAGTACTTC,CASSHTEANGGPSYEQYF
TRBV10-2,TRBJ2-1,TRBD2,NA,15,TGCGCCAGCGACCATAGCGGGGGGGCCTACAATGAGCAGTTCTTC,CASDHSGGAYNEQFF
TRBV12-3/TRBV12-4,TRBJ2-1,TRBD1,NA,13,TGTGCCAGCAGACCCTACAGGGGGCAGGAGCAGTTCTTC,CASRPYRGQEQFF
TRBV6-4,TRBJ2-3,NA,NA,15,TGTGCCAGCAGTGACTCCGGGCAAGGGGCAGATACGCAGTATTTT,CASSDSGQGADTQYF
TRBV12-3/TRBV12-4,TRBJ1-2,NA,many,13,TGTGCCAGCAGTTCCGGACAGCCCTATGGCTACACCTTC,CASSSGQPYGYTF
TRBV3-1,TRBJ2-7,NA,NA,17,TGTGCCAGCAGCCAAGATGTGGGCAGGCCGGGCCCGGAGGAGCAGTACTTC,CASSQDVGRPGPEEQYF
TRBV6-5,TRBJ2-7,NA,few,14,TGTGCCAGCAGTTATAGGGGGAGTCGCCACGAGCAGTACTTC,CASSYRGSRHEQYF
TRBV11-2,TRBJ1-1,NA,NA,14,TGTGCCAGCAGGCAAGCGCTTGGGCAAGTAGAAGCTTTCTTT,CASRQALGQVEAFF
TRBV6-1,TRBJ2-3,NA,few,15,TGTGCCAGCAGCCACGGTCGGACAGGCACAGATACGCAGTATTTT,CASSHGRTGTDTQYF
TRBV10-3,TRBJ2-5,TRBD1,many,13,TGTGCCATCAGGGACAGGTACCAAGAGACCCAGTACTTC,CAIRDRYQETQYF
TRBV7-9,TRBJ1-4,TRBD1,few,16,TGTGCCAGCAGCTTAGGACCCCAGGGGGCGGAAGAAAAACTGTTTTTT,CASSLGPQGAEEKLFF
TRBV5-1,TRBJ1-1,NA,many,14,TGCGCCAGCAGCTTGGGGGCTATGAACACTGAAGCTTTCTTT,CASSLGAMNTEAFF
TRBV7-8,TRBJ2-1,NA,many,13,TGTGCCAGCATCCAGGCTGAGGGGGATGAGCAGTTCTTC,CASIQAEGDEQFF
TRBV5-6,TRBJ2-7,NA,few,14,TGTGCCAGCAGCTCGGGGACATTACACTACGAGCAGTACTTC,CASSSGTLHYEQYF
TRBV6-1,TRBJ2-1,TRBD1,NA,15,TGTGCCAGCAGTGAAAGGACAGGGGATTACAATGAGCAGTTCTTC,CASSERTGDYNEQFF
TRBV5-6,TRBJ1-6,NA,NA,13,TGTGCCAGCAGCACGGACAGTAATTCACCCCTCCACTTT,CASSTDSNSPLHF
TRBV10-3,TRBJ1-5,NA,few,14,TGTGCCTCATGGGAACCCGATAGCAATCAGCCCCAGCATTTT,CASWEPDSNQPQHF
TRBV27,TRBJ2-3,TRBD2,NA,14,TGTGCCAGCAGTGGACTAGCGGGAGGAGATACGCAGTATTTT,CASSGLAGGDTQYF
TRBV20-1,TRBJ2-2,NA,NA,15,TGCAGTGCCCCGACATGGTTGGGGGGCACCGGGGAGCTGTTTTTT,CSAPTWLGGTGELFF
TRBV29-1,TRBJ2-7,TRBD1,NA,12,TGCAGCGTTTCAGGGGGCTCCTACGAGCAGTACTTC,CSVSGGSYEQYF
TRBV5-1,TRBJ1-2,TRBD1,NA,15,TGCGCCAGCAGCTCCGGACAGGGGGTTTTCTATGGCTACACCTTC,CASSSGQGVFYGYTF
TRBV7-8,TRBJ2-5,TRBD1,few,15,TGTGCCAGCAGCTTATTGGGACAGGCCCAAGAGACCCAGTACTTC,CASSLLGQAQETQYF
TRBV12-3/TRBV12-4,TRBJ2-5,TRBD1,few,16,TGTGCCAGCAGTTTACTGGGACAGGGGGCGCGGGAGACCCAGTACTTC,CASSLLGQGARETQYF
TRBV30,TRBJ2-7,NA,few,13,TGTGCCTGGAGTACTGGGGTTACCTACGAGCAGTACTTC,CAWSTGVTYEQYF
TRBV3-1,TRBJ2-7,TRBD2,NA,17,TGTGCCAGCAGCGGAGAAGAACTAGCGGGGCCCTCCTACGAGCAGTACTTC,CASSGEELAGPSYEQYF
TRBV4-1,TRBJ2-3,NA,NA,13,TGCGCCAGCAGCGTCTTACCCGCAGATACGCAGTATTTT,CASSVLPADTQYF
TRBV5-1,TRBJ2-7,NA,NA,14,TGCGCCAGCAGCCCGCGGGGCAGACACTACGAGCAGTACTTC,CASSPRGRHYEQYF
TRBV12-3/TRBV12-4,TRBJ2-1,NA,NA,15,TGTGCCAGCAGTTCGCTAGCGAGCTCCTACAATGAGCAGTTCTTC,CASSSLASSYNEQFF
TRBV9,TRBJ2-2,NA,few,15,TGTGCCAGCAGTGAGGGGGTAACGAACACCGGGGAGCTGTTTTTT,CASSEGVTNTGELFF
TRBV6-1,TRBJ1-1,NA,few,13,TGTGCCAGCAGGGTAGGCCGGAACACTGAAGCTTTCTTT,CASRVGRNTEAFF
TRBV4-2,TRBJ2-3,TRBD2,few,18,TGTGCCAGCAGCCAAGCGGAAGGACTAGCGGGCCCCACAGATACGCAGTATTTT,CASSQAEGLAGPTDTQYF
TRBV12-3/TRBV12-4,TRBJ2-7,NA,NA,14,TGTGCCAGCAGCCTCACAGGGTTCCAAGGCGAGCAGTACTTC,CASSLTGFQGEQYF
TRBV5-1,TRBJ2-7,NA,many,16,TGCGCCAGCAGCCCCGACCTTGACAGGGCGGGATGGGAGCAGTACTTC,CASSPDLDRAGWEQYF
TRBV20-1,TRBJ2-7,NA,few,11,TGCAGTGCTCGAGGACAGTACGAGCAGTACTTC,CSARGQYEQYF
TRBV12-3/TRBV12-4,TRBJ2-1,NA,NA,15,TGTGCCAGCAGTTTCTCGCAGGGGATGGAAAATGAGCAGTTCTTC,CASSFSQGMENEQFF
TRBV6-4,TRBJ2-2,TRBD1,few,16,TGTGCCAGCAGTGACACTGACAGGGGGGACACCGGGGAGCTGTTTTTT,CASSDTDRGDTGELFF
TRBV11-1,TRBJ1-1,TRBD1,NA,14,TGTGCCAGCAGTTCGACAGGGATAAACACTGAAGCTTTCTTT,CASSSTGINTEAFF
TRBV10-2,TRBJ2-3,NA,few,14,TGCGCCGGAACAAGGGGTCTTGCCACAGATACGCAGTATTTT,CAGTRGLATDTQYF
TRBV4-1,TRBJ1-1,NA,many,14,TGCGCCAGCAGCTTAGGCAGGGGATGGACTGAAGCTTTCTTT,CASSLGRGWTEAFF
TRBV3-1,TRBJ1-1,NA,many,13,TGTGCCAGCAGAACCACAGGGTACACTGAAGCTTTCTTT,CASRTTGYTEAFF
TRBV12-3/TRBV12-4,TRBJ2-3,NA,NA,15,TGTGCCAGCAGTTTGGGCAGTGGGATGACTGGTACGCAGTATTTT,CASSLGSGMTGTQYF
TRBV20-1,TRBJ2-7,NA,few,13,TGCAGCGTACCTGATCCTAGCTCCTACGAGCAGTACTTC,CSVPDPSSYEQYF